One and the same sample provided the 26 T cell receptor beta chains below, sequenced in a study of T cells after yellow fever vaccination. Using its own MiXCR run on the 5' RACE reads, TCRdb lists one record per CDR3 protein. This sample has more than 450,000 distinct CDR3 sequences, with 20% to 25% found just once. Sequencing was performed on PBMCs, taken roughly 23 days after the first yellow fever vaccination. The receptors come from a man aged 18 to 30 who received the YFV17D yellow fever vaccine.

This clonotype was counted a few times. The chain employs TRBV29-1 and TRBJ1-5, with D maybe TRBD1 (5 bases). This CDR3 spans 19 amino acids. V lost 7 bases to trimming and J lost 2 bases, with 30 bases between them. From germline, CDR1 is SQVTM and CDR2 ANQGSEA. CDR3 in DNA: TGCAGCGGGGACCTTTGTAAGGGGACCCGACCTATTGGCAATCAGCCCCAGCATTTT. Translating it yields CSGDLCKGTRPIGNQPQHF.

This chain uses TRBV18 with TRBJ2-5; D uncertain. Germline V gene data show CDR1 as KGHSH and CDR2 as LQKENI. With 1 base removed from V and 4 bases from J, the gap between germline ends came to 10 bases. The CDR3 extends over 14 amino acids. Written as DNA, the CDR3 is TGTGCCAGCTCACCACAATCCCCTCCAGAGACCCAGTACTTC. It yields the protein CASSPQSPPETQYF. Using reference TRBV18 and TRBJ2-5 for the parts outside the CDR3, the full variable domain is NAGVMQNPRHLVRRRGQEARLRCSPMKGHSHVYWYRQLPEEGLKFMVYLQKENIIDESGMPKERFSAEFPKEGPSILRIQQVVRGDSAAYFCASSPQSPPETQYFGPGTRLLVL.

This clonotype was detected only a few times. This chain uses TRBV5-6 with TRBJ1-2, with a weak D call TRBD1 (6 bases). Trimming pared 4 bases from V and 2 bases from J, leaving 18 bases between. Germline V gene data show CDR1 as SGHDT and CDR2 as YYEEEE. The CDR3 spans 16 residues. CDR3 sequence reads: CASSGTGHSPNYGYTF. In nucleotides, the CDR3 is TGTGCCAGCAGCGGGACGGGACATTCGCCGAACTATGGCTACACCTTC.

This clonotype was counted only a few times. This chain connects TRBV20-1 to TRBJ1-1; D remains ambiguous. The CDR3 is 14 residues long. V was cut by 6 bases and J by 2 bases, with 16 bases left in between. Germline V gives CDR1 DFQATT, CDR2 SNEGSKA (reference sequence). CDR3 in DNA: TGCAGTGCCCTAGACGCCCGCCTAAACACTGAAGCTTTCTTT. Residues: CSALDARLNTEAFF.

This chain links TRBV12-3 or TRBV12-4 with TRBJ1-6; D not certain. V was pared by 1 base and J by 7 bases, with 8 bases between. This CDR3 region has 14 residues. CDR3 sequence reads: CASSLVTVNSPLHF. For the CDR3, the DNA is TGTGCCAGCAGTTTAGTTACAGTAAATTCACCCCTCCACTTT.

The chain has TRBV4-3 and TRBJ2-2; the D call may be TRBD1 or TRBD2 (6 bases each). The germline CDR1 and CDR2 sequences are LGHNA and YSLEER. V was shortened by 1 base and J by 2 bases, with 17 bases between the two germline ends. The length of the CDR3 is 18 residues. DNA for the CDR3: TGCGCCAGCAGCCAAGGTTGGGGGGCCGGCGGCAACACCGGGGAGCTGTTTTTT. It translates to CASSQGWGAGGNTGELFF.

This chain joins TRBV7-3 and TRBJ1-2, with 8 bases matching TRBD1. This CDR3 has 16 amino acids. With 5 bases clipped from V and 4 bases from J, the junction kept 12 bases outside the gene matches. Germline CDR1 is SGHTA and CDR2 is FQGTGA. CDR3 nucleotide sequence: TGTGCCAGCAGCCCCGGGGACAGGAGGGCTAGCTATGGCTACACCTTC. Translating gives CASSPGDRRASYGYTF.

This clonotype is a singleton in its sample. This chain connects TRBV27 to TRBJ2-1, with TRBD2 as a possible D gene (5 bases). V dropped 0 bases and J dropped 0 bases, with 9 bases sitting between them. The V gene's germline CDR1 is MNHEY and CDR2 SMNVEV (reference sequence). CDR3 length: 16 amino acids. For the CDR3, the DNA is TGTGCCAGCAGTTTATCTAGCGTGGTCTCCTACAATGAGCAGTTCTTC. Encoded protein: CASSLSSVVSYNEQFF.

This clonotype appeared many times. The chain links TRBV18 to TRBJ2-5; 7 bases are a match to TRBD2. This CDR3 region has 14 residues. J gave up 2 bases and V 3 bases, and 3 bases lay outside the gene matches. Germline V gene lookup returns CDR1 KGHSH and CDR2 LQKENI. The CDR3 region has the DNA TGTGCCAGCTCACCGCGGGGGACTCAAGAGACCCAGTACTTC. It encodes CASSPRGTQETQYF.

A few counts support this clonotype. The chain links TRBV11-2 to TRBJ1-1; the match to TRBD1 covers 7 bases. Losses at the gene ends were 0 bases for V and 4 bases for J; bases not matched to a gene: 14. This CDR3 is 18 amino acids long. Per germline, CDR1 SGHAT and CDR2 FQNNGV. The DNA for the CDR3 is TGTGCCAGCAGCTTAGATCTTTGGGGACCCAAGGGGGCCACTGAAGCTTTCTTT. Translated, it gives CASSLDLWGPKGATEAFF.

This clonotype appeared a few times. This chain connects TRBV6-4 to TRBJ2-7; weak D call: TRBD2 (6 bases). Trimming removed 1 base from V and 4 bases from J, with 14 bases in between. The CDR3 has 15 residues. Germline CDR1 is MRHNA and CDR2 is SNTAGT. The DNA for the CDR3 is TGTGCCAGCAGTGACTATCGGACTACCTCATACGAGCAGTACGTC. Translated: CASSDYRTTSYEQYV.

The gene calls are TRBV6-2 or TRBV6-3 and TRBJ2-1, with 11 bases that match TRBD2. This CDR3 comprises 18 residues. V shed 2 bases, J shed 7 bases, and the junction held 13 bases outside the gene matches. Germline V gene lookup returns CDR1 MNHEY and CDR2 SVGEGT. For the CDR3, the DNA is TGTGCCAGCAGTTACAAGCTAGCGGGGGGCCGGGGAAGAAATGAGCAGTTCTTC. This sequence encodes CASSYKLAGGRGRNEQFF.

CDR3: CASSRPSGRGYNSPLHF. Written as DNA, the CDR3 is TGCGCCAGCAGCCGCCCGTCGGGTCGGGGTTATAATTCACCCCTCCACTTT. This chain uses TRBV4-3 with TRBJ1-6; no reliable D call. The germline V gene has CDR1 LGHNA and CDR2 YSLEER. This CDR3 has 17 residues. V lost 4 bases to trimming and J lost 4 bases, with 17 bases between them.

The J gene is TRBJ1-6, the V gene TRBV6-5; TRBD1 aligns across 8 bases. Germline V gene sequence: CDR1 MNHEY, CDR2 SVGAGI. The CDR3 runs 18 residues. With V trimmed by 1 base and J by 1 base, 6 bases remained unmatched. The CDR3 nucleotides read TGTGCCAGCAGTTACTTTGGACAGGGAAGGTCCTATAATTCACCCCTCCACTTT. Residues: CASSYFGQGRSYNSPLHF.

This clonotype showed up just a few times. V is TRBV20-1 and J is TRBJ2-5; maybe TRBD2 (5 bases). The CDR3 is 12 amino acids. In germline, CDR1 is DFQATT, CDR2 SNEGSKA (reference sequence). V was shortened by 4 bases and J by 0 bases, with 6 bases between the two germline ends. The CDR3, as DNA: TGCAGTGCTAAGGAGGACCAAGAGACCCAGTACTTC. It yields the protein CSAKEDQETQYF.

This chain uses TRBV7-2 with TRBJ1-3; TRBD1 is a possible D gene (5 bases). Germline lookup yields CDR1 SGHTA and CDR2 FQGNSA. The CDR3 consists of 18 residues. The V end lost 0 bases, the J end lost 2 bases, and 17 bases lay between the germline ends. The CDR3 DNA follows: TGTGCCAGCAGCTTAGCGCTTGGGTCCGCCAGGGCTGGAAACACCATATATTTT. Its translation is CASSLALGSARAGNTIYF.

The rearrangement uses TRBV4-2 and TRBJ1-1, with D possibly TRBD1 on 5 matching bases. The CDR3 has 12 residues. The germline V gene encodes CDR1 LGHNA and CDR2 YNFKEQ. Trimming took off 1 base at V and 11 bases at J, with 11 bases between the two ends. The CDR3 loop is CASSQGRGVAFF. The CDR3 DNA follows: TGTGCCAGCAGCCAAGGGAGAGGGGTCGCTTTCTTT.

The rearrangement links TRBV29-1 to TRBJ2-3, with D possibly being TRBD1 or TRBD2 (6 bases each). V gave up 0 bases and J gave up 2 bases, with 18 bases separating them. The CDR3 has 17 residues. Germline CDR1 is SQVTM and CDR2 is ANQGSEA. CDR3 in amino acids: CSVEDLEGGRATDTQYF. CDR3 bases: TGCAGCGTTGAAGATCTGGAGGGGGGACGGGCCACAGATACGCAGTATTTT.

This clonotype was counted only a few times. V usage is TRBV5-6 and J usage is TRBJ2-3, with 11 nucleotides matching TRBD2. Germline CDR1 reads SGHDT; CDR2 reads YYEEEE. The ends lost 2 bases at V and 4 bases at J; junction bases unmatched: 3. CDR3 length equals 15 residues. The CDR3 DNA is TGTGCCAGCAGCTTTAGCGGGGGGGTCCCAGATACGCAGTATTTT. It yields the protein CASSFSGGVPDTQYF.

In its sample, this clonotype was seen a few times. The chain joins TRBV6-5 to TRBJ2-1, with D perhaps TRBD1 (5 bases). CDR1 and CDR2 from the germline V gene are MNHEY and SVGAGI. The CDR3 covers 14 residues. V gave up 0 bases and J gave up 10 bases, with 13 bases separating them. The CDR3 sequence is CASSYSNGREEQFF. In nucleotides, the CDR3 is TGTGCCAGCAGTTACTCGAACGGCAGGGAAGAGCAGTTCTTC.

The chain combines TRBV7-9 with TRBJ1-2; no clear D. The CDR3 is made up of 12 amino acids. V lost 5 bases to trimming and J lost 8 bases, with 12 bases between them. CDR1 and CDR2 (germline): SEHNR, FQNEAQ (reference sequence). The CDR3 DNA sequence: TGTGCCAGCAGCCGCCCGGTGTGGGGCTACACCTTC. Translated, it gives CASSRPVWGYTF.

A few counts support this clonotype. The gene calls are TRBV6-2 or TRBV6-3 and TRBJ2-1, with D perhaps matching TRBD1 (5 bases). Per the germline V gene, CDR1 is MNHEY and CDR2 is SVGEGT. CDR3 length: 14 residues. Trimming removed 0 bases from V and 8 bases from J, with 11 bases in between. The CDR3 region is CASSYSAGNYEQFF. CDR3 nucleotides: TGTGCCAGCAGTTACTCGGCAGGGAACTATGAGCAGTTCTTC.

This clonotype was observed at least ten times. The V gene is TRBV5-4, the J gene TRBJ2-5, with D maybe TRBD2 (7 bases). The length of the CDR3 is 16 residues. V was cut by 4 bases and J by 2 bases, with 18 bases left in between. The germline gives CDR1 SGHNT, CDR2 YYREEE (reference sequence). The CDR3 nucleotides are TGTGCCAGCAGCCCTACTCGGGGGGCAGAACAAGAGACCCAGTACTTC. It codes for CASSPTRGAEQETQYF. The variable domain in full, with the rest retrieved from reference TRBV5-4 and TRBJ2-5, is ETGVTQSPTHLIKTRGQQVTLRCSSQSGHNTVSWYQQALGQGPQFIFQYYREEENGRGNFPPRFSGLQFPNYSSELNVNALELDDSALYLCASSPTRGAEQETQYFGPGTRLLVL.

This clonotype was recorded many times. The rearrangement uses TRBV7-9 and TRBJ2-7; D possibly uses TRBD1 or TRBD2 (5 bases each). Germline V CDR1 and CDR2: SEHNR, FQNEAQ (reference sequence). The CDR3 has 13 amino acids. Trimming shortened V by 5 bases and J by 0 bases, and 8 bases separated the two germline ends. CDR3 nucleotide sequence: TGTGCCAGCAGCCCCGGGACCTCCTACGAGCAGTACTTC. Its translation: CASSPGTSYEQYF.

This clonotype has a handful of counts. V gene TRBV12-3 or TRBV12-4 combines with J gene TRBJ1-2, with 7 bases fitting TRBD1. V lost 7 bases to trimming and J lost 3 bases; unmatched junction nucleotides: 11. The CDR3 has 15 amino acids. The CDR3 DNA sequence: TGTGCCAGCACAGGGGGGGCAGGCTGGGACTATGGCTACACCTTC. Translated, it gives CASTGGAGWDYGYTF.

This clonotype was picked up a small number of times. This chain links TRBV5-6 with TRBJ2-1; 13 bases map to TRBD2. Trimming at V came to 2 bases and at J to 9 bases, leaving 8 bases not matched to a gene. CDR3 length equals 16 residues. Germline CDR1 and CDR2: SGHDT and YYEEEE. This CDR3 reads CASSFRLAGGLGEQFF. CDR3 nucleotide sequence: TGTGCCAGCAGCTTCAGACTAGCGGGGGGTCTGGGTGAGCAGTTCTTC.